This T cell receptor (beta chain) was retrieved from a study of OX40 agonist ivuxolimab in advanced cancers. About the research overall: People in dose escalation had one of these cancers: hepatocellular carcinoma, melanoma, renal cell or head and neck cancer.

The method was immunoSEQ multiplex PCR; TCRdb's version includes in-frame clones alone and lacks a portion of them. The top ten hold just over 0.75% of the sample, which has 50,000 to 70,000 clones, 87% seen once. The sample consisted of CD4+ or CD8+ T cells sorted from blood, taken in a trial of the OX40 agonist ivuxolimab. The receptor was isolated from an adult with an advanced solid tumor such as melanoma, head and neck, liver or kidney cancer.

The CDR3 DNA reads TGTGCCAGCAGCGCGGGACTAGCGGGGTACAATGAGCAGTTCTTC. This encodes CASSAGLAGYNEQFF. The chain employs TRBV9 and TRBJ2-1; 13 bases are a match to TRBD2. The J segment lost 4 bases and the V segment lost 3 bases, leaving 1 base of the junction unmatched. CDR1 and CDR2 (germline): SGDLS, YYNGEE. This CDR3 contains 15 residues.